The clone carrying this T cell receptor (beta chain) was seen more than once but under ten times. This entry belongs to a study of identical twins. Each CDR3 protein gets one entry after TCRdb re-called the 5' RACE reads with MiXCR. The table lists 300,000 or so distinct CDR3 sequences, more than 8% of them singletons. Germline trimming cut 7 bases from V and 1 base from J; bases unmatched to any gene: 11. The germline gives CDR1 DFQATT, CDR2 SNEGSKA (reference sequence). The CDR3 contains 15 residues. These data were also filed under a second study, of yellow fever vaccine responses in identical twins.

This receptor was identified in a young woman in good health. The sequenced sample consisted of CD8+ T cells sorted from blood. The chain employs TRBV20-1 and TRBJ2-7; 9 bases are a match to TRBD1. The CDR3 loop is CSVPLRDRVSYEQYF. CDR3 nucleotide sequence: TGCAGTGTCCCCCTCCGGGACAGGGTATCCTACGAGCAGTACTTC.